In this sample, the clone carrying this T cell receptor (beta chain) turned up a few times. Its cognate antigen is unknown. These data come from a study of T-cell memory formation after mild COVID-19. TCRdb itself ran the 5' RACE reads through MiXCR, one entry per CDR3 protein. The sample has about 430,000 distinct CDR3 sequences, 24% seen once. Study-wide findings and caveats: Among CD4+ contracting clones, most were CM and EM, and CD8+ ones EMRA. Later expanders leaned CD4+, whereas clones that contracted between day 15 and 85 were balanced CD4/CD8. Certain responding clones were present in pre-infection memory, suggesting participation of cross-reactive memory.

In germline, CDR1 is SQVTM, CDR2 ANQGSEA. The CDR3 has 14 residues. Losses at the gene ends were 4 bases for V and 10 bases for J; bases not matched to a gene: 11. Specimen: PBMCs or a T cell subset sorted from them (not recorded which). V is TRBV29-1 and J is TRBJ2-1; 9 bases fit TRBD1. The receptor comes from an adult woman who had mild COVID-19 (a few samples of this study predate the infection). Cell type and time point are not known. The CDR3 DNA reads TGCAGCGTTGGTGGGGACAGGGTGCATGGGGAGCAGTTCTTC. It yields the protein CSVGGDRVHGEQFF.